One sample yielded the 8 T cell receptor beta chains listed below, sequenced in a study of T cells in Graves' hyperthyroidism and ophthalmopathy. RNA transcripts yielded amplified TCR beta CDR3 regions. First-round RT-PCR of the TCR CDR3 relied on the HTBI primer set. MiXCR, applied by TCRdb to the multiplex PCR reads, yields one record per CDR3 protein. The data contain hundreds of thousands of distinct CDR3 sequences, 14% to 15% of them singletons. The material sequenced was blood. These receptors originate from a man aged 18 to 29 with Graves' ophthalmopathy.

This clonotype has ten or more counts. This sequence joins TRBV20-1 and TRBJ1-1, with D uncertain. Trimming cost V 4 bases and J 1 base, with 7 bases left between them. Germline CDR1 is DFQATT and CDR2 is SNEGSKA (reference sequence). The CDR3 spans 12 residues. CDR3 coding DNA: TGCAGTGCTACGCAGCGGAACACTGAAGCTTTCTTT. Translating it yields CSATQRNTEAFF.

The sample holds a few counts of this clonotype. The chain carries TRBV11-2 and TRBJ2-7; D unresolved. CDR1 is SGHAT, CDR2 FQNNGV, per germline. Trimming removed 0 bases from V and 2 bases from J, with 8 bases in between. This CDR3 contains 14 residues. CDR3 loop: CASSLEGLTYEQYF. CDR3 bases: TGTGCCAGCAGCTTAGAGGGTCTGACCTACGAGCAGTACTTC. Filled out from reference TRBV11-2 and TRBJ2-7, the complete variable domain reads EAGVAQSPRYKIIEKRQSVAFWCNPISGHATLYWYQQILGQGPKLLIQFQNNGVVDDSQLPKDRFSAERLKGVDSTLKIQPAKLEDSAVYLCASSLEGLTYEQYFGPGTRLTVT.

On this clonotype itself: This may be a read error, as it is one base from a much larger clone. The chain combines TRBV3-1 with TRBJ2-3; 9 positions match TRBD1. CDR1 and CDR2 (germline): LGHDT, YNNKEL (reference sequence). After removal of 6 bases from V and 5 bases from J, the junction contained 12 bases not matched to a gene. The length of the CDR3 is 16 residues. CDR3 amino acids: CASRVGTGLRVDTQYF. The CDR3 coding sequence is TGTGCCAGCAGGGTCGGGACAGGGCTTAGGGTAGATACGCAGTATTTT.

The chain combines TRBV5-4 with TRBJ1-1; 8 bases match TRBD1. CDR3 length equals 13 residues. V shed 3 bases, J shed 10 bases, and the junction held 8 bases outside the gene matches. CDR1 and CDR2 (germline): SGHNT, YYREEE (reference sequence). CDR3 DNA sequence: TGTGCCAGCAGCTCACAGGGGGGGAACTCAGCTTTCTTT. Its protein product is CASSSQGGNSAFF.

This clonotype occurred many times. V and J are TRBV6-1 and TRBJ2-1; TRBD2 agrees at 13 bases. CDR1 MNHNS and CDR2 SASEGT come from the germline V gene. V gave up 7 bases and J gave up 5 bases; unmatched junction bases: 8. This CDR3 is built from 16 residues. The CDR3 nucleotides are TGTGCCAGCATCCACCTACTAGCGGGGGGGGACAATGAGCAGTTCTTC. It yields the protein CASIHLLAGGDNEQFF.

In its sample, this clonotype was seen a few times. The CDR3 is CASSFKRSGGYTF. Here the CDR3 DNA reads TGTGCCAGCAGTTTTAAGAGGTCTGGCGGCTACACCTTC. This chain links TRBV6-1 with TRBJ1-2; D unresolved. V gave up 5 bases and J gave up 8 bases, with 15 bases separating them. CDR1 and CDR2 from the germline V gene are MNHNS and SASEGT. This CDR3 region has 13 residues.

This clonotype was seen repeatedly, ten times or more. The rearrangement links TRBV20-1 to TRBJ1-1; no clear D gene. From germline, CDR1 is DFQATT and CDR2 SNEGSKA (reference sequence). Trimming stripped 6 bases from V and 0 bases from J, with 14 bases between. The CDR3 runs 14 residues. CDR3 nucleotide sequence: TGCAGTGCCCAGAGGGAGGTCATGAACACTGAAGCTTTCTTT. It translates to CSAQREVMNTEAFF.

The table lists this clonotype with a few counts. The chain employs TRBV7-9 and TRBJ1-1; D remains unclear. CDR1 and CDR2 from the germline V gene are SEHNR and FQNEAQ (reference sequence). V was pared by 6 bases and J by 1 base, with 6 bases between. This CDR3 region has 12 residues. In nucleotides, the CDR3 is TGTGCCAGCAGACCCCGGAACACTGAAGCTTTCTTT. Its translation: CASRPRNTEAFF.